This is a list of T cell receptor beta chains from one sample in a study of cytomegalovirus exposure and HLA in healthy donors. Clones were read by immunoSEQ multiplex PCR, and TCRdb kept only the in-frame ones, dropping some. Among about 120,000 clones listed, around 75% were seen once. Material for sequencing was PBMCs. These receptors were obtained from a woman aged 18-29 years in good health and CMV-seronegative. CDR3s include the opening cysteine and the closing phenylalanine or tryptophan. A D gene is named only where the DNA matches it firmly. Only some rows state a clone size, as once, few, many or a class for expanded clones.

V gene: TRBV7-2
clone size: -
D gene: TRBD2
J gene: TRBJ2-7
CDR3 protein: CASSPSGGVHEQYF
CDR3 DNA: TGTGCCAGCAGCCCGAGCGGGGGAGTTCACGAGCAGTACTTC

V gene: TRBV10-3
clone size: few
D gene: TRBD2
J gene: TRBJ2-7
CDR3 protein: CAILGASSGGPQSYEQYF
CDR3 DNA: TGTGCCATCTTGGGGGCGAGTAGCGGGGGGCCGCAATCCTACGAGCAGTACTTC

V gene: TRBV19
clone size: -
D gene: -
J gene: TRBJ1-1
CDR3 protein: CASSKGDLNTEAFF
CDR3 DNA: TGTGCCAGTAGTAAGGGAGATTTGAACACTGAAGCTTTCTTT

V gene: TRBV5-1
clone size: once
D gene: TRBD2
J gene: TRBJ2-7
CDR3 protein: CASSLGRDYEQYF
CDR3 DNA: TGCGCCAGCAGCTTGGGGAGGGACTACGAGCAGTATTTC

V gene: TRBV4-2
clone size: -
D gene: -
J gene: TRBJ1-2
CDR3 protein: CASSQDRGLSRGYTF
CDR3 DNA: TGTGCCAGCAGCCAAGATAGGGGTCTGAGTCGTGGCTACACCTTC

V gene: TRBV4-2
clone size: -
D gene: -
J gene: TRBJ2-7
CDR3 protein: CASSQDPAGGEQYF
CDR3 DNA: TGTGCCAGCAGCCAAGATCCAGCCGGGGGTGAGCAGTACTTC

V gene: TRBV7-6
clone size: -
D gene: -
J gene: TRBJ2-1
CDR3 protein: CASSLVLRGDEQFF
CDR3 DNA: TGTGCCAGCAGCTTAGTCCTAAGGGGCGATGAGCAGTTCTTC

V gene: TRBV30
clone size: few
D gene: TRBD1
J gene: TRBJ2-7
CDR3 protein: CAWSVQGIDEQYF
CDR3 DNA: TGTGCCTGGAGTGTACAGGGGATCGACGAGCAGTACTTC

V gene: TRBV15
clone size: -
D gene: TRBD1
J gene: TRBJ1-5
CDR3 protein: CATSRPGQGSWEPQHF
CDR3 DNA: TGTGCCACCAGCAGACCGGGACAGGGGAGTTGGGAGCCCCAGCATTTT

V gene: TRBV7-7
clone size: -
D gene: TRBD2
J gene: TRBJ2-7
CDR3 protein: CASSLAVGGEQYF
CDR3 DNA: TGTGCTAGCAGCTTAGCGGTGGGGGGGGAGCAGTACTTC

V gene: TRBV13
clone size: -
D gene: TRBD1
J gene: TRBJ1-5
CDR3 protein: CASSTAGTGGNQPQHF
CDR3 DNA: TGTGCCAGCAGCACTGCCGGGACAGGGGGCAATCAGCCCCAGCATTTT

V gene: TRBV28
clone size: -
D gene: -
J gene: TRBJ1-1
CDR3 protein: CASGVRGNTEAFF
CDR3 DNA: TGTGCCAGCGGTGTTAGGGGGAACACTGAAGCTTTCTTT

V gene: TRBV18
clone size: once
D gene: -
J gene: TRBJ1-4
CDR3 protein: CASSPPGQREKLFF
CDR3 DNA: TGTGCCAGCTCGCCACCGGGACAAAGGGAAAAACTGTTTTTT

V gene: TRBV6-1
clone size: -
D gene: TRBD1
J gene: TRBJ2-3
CDR3 protein: CASSVGQGPDTQYF
CDR3 DNA: TGTGCCAGTTCTGTTGGACAGGGGCCAGATACGCAGTATTTT

V gene: TRBV7-8
clone size: -
D gene: -
J gene: TRBJ2-7
CDR3 protein: CASSLSNYEQYF
CDR3 DNA: TGTGCCAGCAGCTTATCAAACTACGAGCAGTACTTC

V gene: TRBV5-4
clone size: -
D gene: TRBD2
J gene: TRBJ2-1
CDR3 protein: CASGGGAENEQFF
CDR3 DNA: TGTGCTAGCGGCGGGGGGGCGGAAAATGAGCAGTTCTTC

V gene: TRBV30
clone size: -
D gene: -
J gene: TRBJ1-1
CDR3 protein: CAWSPGTPNTEAFF
CDR3 DNA: TGTGCCTGGAGTCCCGGGACACCTAACACTGAAGCTTTCTTT

V gene: TRBV11-2
clone size: -
D gene: TRBD1
J gene: TRBJ1-1
CDR3 protein: CASSPRQGMNTEAFF
CDR3 DNA: TGTGCCAGCAGCCCCCGACAGGGGATGAACACTGAAGCTTTCTTT

V gene: TRBV19
clone size: -
D gene: -
J gene: TRBJ2-4
CDR3 protein: CAAQGGAKNIQYF
CDR3 DNA: TGTGCTGCACAAGGAGGAGCCAAAAACATTCAGTACTTC

V gene: TRBV11-2
clone size: -
D gene: -
J gene: TRBJ1-1
CDR3 protein: CASSLVSDTEAFF
CDR3 DNA: TGTGCCAGCAGCTTAGTTTCCGACACTGAAGCTTTCTTT

V gene: TRBV5-6
clone size: -
D gene: TRBD1
J gene: TRBJ2-5
CDR3 protein: CASSRGQGAMETQYF
CDR3 DNA: TGTGCCAGCAGCCGAGGACAGGGGGCCATGGAGACCCAGTACTTC

V gene: TRBV10-3
clone size: once
D gene: TRBD1
J gene: TRBJ2-5
CDR3 protein: CAISESTGGSKTQYF
CDR3 DNA: TGTGCCATCAGTGAGTCCACAGGGGGCTCGAAGACCCAGTACTTC

V gene: TRBV6-6
clone size: -
D gene: -
J gene: TRBJ1-1
CDR3 protein: CASGGTEAFF
CDR3 DNA: TGTGCCAGCGGGGGGACTGAAGCTTTCTTT

V gene: TRBV29-1
clone size: few
D gene: -
J gene: TRBJ1-2
CDR3 protein: CSVRSAGTLLYTF
CDR3 DNA: TGCAGCGTCCGCTCAGCGGGGACGTTGCTTTACACCTTC

V gene: TRBV6-5
clone size: once
D gene: -
J gene: TRBJ2-3
CDR3 protein: CASSPIRTDTQYF
CDR3 DNA: TGTGCCAGCAGTCCCATCCGCACAGATACGCAGTATTTT

V gene: TRBV7-3
clone size: -
D gene: -
J gene: TRBJ2-3
CDR3 protein: CASSLGLGDGDTQYF
CDR3 DNA: TGTGCCAGCAGCTTGGGACTCGGGGACGGGGATACGCAGTATTTT

V gene: TRBV6-6
clone size: few
D gene: -
J gene: TRBJ1-3
CDR3 protein: CASTSTGSGNTIYF
CDR3 DNA: TGTGCCAGCACCTCGACAGGCTCTGGAAACACCATATATTTT

V gene: TRBV5-1
clone size: once
D gene: TRBD1
J gene: TRBJ1-2
CDR3 protein: CASSLPGQGYGYTF
CDR3 DNA: TGCGCCAGCAGCCTACCGGGACAGGGATATGGCTACACCTTC

V gene: TRBV27
clone size: -
D gene: TRBD1
J gene: TRBJ1-1
CDR3 protein: CASSLQGVAFF
CDR3 DNA: TGTGCCAGCAGTTTACAGGGGGTTGCTTTCTTT

V gene: TRBV28
clone size: -
D gene: -
J gene: TRBJ2-7
CDR3 protein: CASSRVGAGDYEQYF
CDR3 DNA: TGTGCCAGCAGCAGAGTGGGGGCAGGAGACTACGAGCAGTACTTC

V gene: TRBV10-3
clone size: -
D gene: -
J gene: TRBJ1-1
CDR3 protein: CAISGEGNTEAFF
CDR3 DNA: TGTGCCATCAGTGGAGAGGGGAACACTGAAGCTTTCTTT

V gene: TRBV5-1
clone size: -
D gene: TRBD1
J gene: TRBJ2-5
CDR3 protein: CASSVVGQDPYF
CDR3 DNA: TGCGCCAGCAGCGTGGTAGGACAGGACCCCTACTTC

V gene: TRBV5-6
clone size: -
D gene: TRBD1
J gene: TRBJ2-2
CDR3 protein: CASSGDRVLTGELFF
CDR3 DNA: TGTGCCAGCAGCGGGGACAGGGTATTAACCGGGGAGCTGTTTTTT

V gene: TRBV28
clone size: -
D gene: TRBD1
J gene: TRBJ2-4
CDR3 protein: CASSLGQGGNIQYF
CDR3 DNA: TGTGCCAGCAGTTTAGGACAGGGTGGAAACATTCAGTACTTC

V gene: TRBV18
clone size: -
D gene: -
J gene: TRBJ1-1
CDR3 protein: CASSPQGQFEAFF
CDR3 DNA: TGTGCCAGCTCACCACAAGGACAGTTTGAAGCTTTCTTT

V gene: TRBV2
clone size: once
D gene: -
J gene: TRBJ1-2
CDR3 protein: CASRLWEGYGYTF
CDR3 DNA: TGTGCCAGCAGGCTATGGGAGGGCTATGGCTACACCTTC

V gene: TRBV7-9
clone size: -
D gene: -
J gene: TRBJ2-2
CDR3 protein: CASSPRLDSRTGELFF
CDR3 DNA: TGTGCCAGCAGCCCGCGGCTCGACAGCCGGACCGGGGAGCTGTTTTTT

V gene: TRBV29-1
clone size: -
D gene: -
J gene: TRBJ2-2
CDR3 protein: CSVVNSRNTGELFF
CDR3 DNA: TGCAGCGTTGTGAACAGCAGGAACACCGGGGAGCTGTTTTTT

V gene: TRBV7-9
clone size: -
D gene: TRBD1
J gene: TRBJ2-7
CDR3 protein: CASSLRDDRDEQYF
CDR3 DNA: TGTGCCAGCAGCCTCCGGGACGACAGGGACGAGCAGTACTTC

V gene: TRBV5-4
clone size: -
D gene: -
J gene: TRBJ2-7
CDR3 protein: CASSPRGGHSYEQYF
CDR3 DNA: TGTGCCAGCAGCCCGAGGGGGGGGCACTCCTACGAGCAGTACTTC

V gene: TRBV7-9
clone size: -
D gene: TRBD1
J gene: TRBJ2-7
CDR3 protein: CASSLTGGVESEQYF
CDR3 DNA: TGTGCCAGCAGCCTCACAGGGGGTGTAGAATCCGAGCAGTACTTC

V gene: TRBV15
clone size: -
D gene: -
J gene: TRBJ2-7
CDR3 protein: CATRFGPSWGRYEQYF
CDR3 DNA: TGTGCCACCAGATTCGGGCCCAGTTGGGGCCGATACGAGCAGTACTTC

V gene: TRBV30
clone size: -
D gene: TRBD2
J gene: TRBJ2-3
CDR3 protein: CAWSAAGWSGGRTSLGDTQYF
CDR3 DNA: TGTGCCTGGAGTGCCGCCGGATGGAGCGGGGGGCGAACCAGCCTTGGAGATACGCAGTATTTT

V gene: TRBV30
clone size: -
D gene: -
J gene: TRBJ1-2
CDR3 protein: CAWTAGAPVGGYTF
CDR3 DNA: TGTGCCTGGACCGCTGGGGCCCCTGTAGGCGGCTACACCTTC

V gene: TRBV9
clone size: few
D gene: TRBD2
J gene: TRBJ2-1
CDR3 protein: CASSVGVSGGAGEQFF
CDR3 DNA: TGTGCCAGCAGCGTAGGTGTTAGCGGGGGGGCGGGTGAGCAGTTCTTC

V gene: TRBV19
clone size: -
D gene: -
J gene: TRBJ1-1
CDR3 protein: CATAAGGTEAFF
CDR3 DNA: TGTGCCACCGCGGCGGGAGGCACTGAAGCTTTCTTT

V gene: TRBV30
clone size: -
D gene: TRBD1
J gene: TRBJ1-4
CDR3 protein: CAWSVPGQVATNEKLFF
CDR3 DNA: TGTGCCTGGAGTGTACCGGGACAGGTAGCCACTAATGAAAAACTGTTTTTT

V gene: TRBV30
clone size: -
D gene: TRBD1
J gene: TRBJ1-6
CDR3 protein: CAWSLTGGNSPLHF
CDR3 DNA: TGTGCCTGGAGCCTCACAGGGGGCAACTCACCCCTCCACTTT

V gene: TRBV7-6
clone size: once
D gene: -
J gene: TRBJ2-3
CDR3 protein: CASSFRATPSTDTQYF
CDR3 DNA: TGTGCCAGCAGCTTCCGCGCTACTCCTAGCACAGATACGCAGTATTTT

V gene: TRBV5-1
clone size: once
D gene: TRBD1
J gene: TRBJ1-2
CDR3 protein: CASSVGGAGEGYTF
CDR3 DNA: TGCGCCAGCAGCGTAGGGGGCGCGGGTGAGGGCTACACCTTC

V gene: TRBV6-5
clone size: once
D gene: TRBD1
J gene: TRBJ1-2
CDR3 protein: CASSTPGTGIYGYTF
CDR3 DNA: TGTGCCAGCAGCACCCCCGGGACAGGGATCTATGGCTACACCTTC

V gene: TRBV5-1
clone size: few
D gene: TRBD1
J gene: TRBJ1-4
CDR3 protein: CASSPGGGNTNEKLFF
CDR3 DNA: TGCGCCAGCAGCCCTGGAGGGGGCAATACTAATGAAAAACTGTTTTTT

V gene: TRBV27
clone size: -
D gene: -
J gene: TRBJ1-5
CDR3 protein: CAPRGGGLGYSNQPQHF
CDR3 DNA: TGTGCCCCTCGGGGGGGCGGCCTGGGTTATAGCAATCAGCCCCAGCATTTT